This T cell receptor (beta chain) derives from a study of cytomegalovirus exposure and HLA in healthy donors. CDR1 and CDR2 from the germline V gene are MNHEY and SMNVEV (reference sequence). The CDR3 runs to 15 residues. The V end lost 7 bases, the J end lost 0 bases, and 10 bases lay between the germline ends. Study observations and caveats: In a later analysis, at a false discovery rate of 0.05, 15,000 to 20,000 TCR beta sequences matched HLA alleles. Further analysis, carried out later, found HLA-associated TCR beta chains more clonally expanded than equally common other chains. A later look showed TCR association rates differing by HLA locus, highest for DRB1 and lowest for HLA-C. In vitro confirmation showed a few CMV-associated chains to be CMV antigen specific.

To note about this clone: Its antigen is not known.

The PCR ran on 60 Vbeta and 13 Jbeta primers. The method was immunoSEQ multiplex PCR; TCRdb's version includes in-frame clones alone and lacks a portion of them. The sample lists 210,000 or so clones, roughly 84% occurring once. What was sequenced was PBMCs. This chain joins TRBV27 and TRBJ2-6; no clear D gene. The TCR comes from a boy between 2 and 10 years old in good health and CMV-seronegative. The DNA of the CDR3 is TGTGCCAGCACCACAACCCTCTCTGGGGCCAACGTCCTGACTTTC. It yields the protein CASTTTLSGANVLTF.